Listed here is a single T cell receptor beta chain. This record belongs to a study of blood T cell repertoires in COVID-19. About the study: Acute and convalescent COVID-19 samples came from the United States, Italy and Spain.

Trimming removed 1 base from V and 5 bases from J; junction bases left unmatched: 16. Germline V gene lookup returns CDR1 LNHNV and CDR2 YYDKDF (reference sequence). The CDR3 is made up of 18 amino acids. Clones were sequenced by immunoSEQ multiplex PCR, and TCRdb holds only the in-frame ones, with some missing. The sample comprises some 260,000 clones, 85% to 90% of which are singletons, and more than 0.95% rests with the top ten. This sequence originates from a middle-aged woman who had recovered from COVID-19. Sequencing input: peripheral blood. This rearrangement joins TRBV15 to TRBJ1-1; 7 positions agree with TRBD1. The CDR3 spells CATSRVTGRGIGRTEAFF. The DNA of the CDR3 is TGTGCCACCAGCAGAGTGACAGGCAGGGGGATCGGAAGGACTGAAGCTTTCTTT.